This is a list of T cell receptor beta chains from one sample in a study of human T cells and chemical hapten exposure. TCRdb redid the calling of the RACE reads with MiXCR, one entry per CDR3 protein. The table includes 55,000 to 75,000 distinct CDR3 sequences, around an eighth detected once. The sequencing here drew on whole blood, taken in connection with sensitization to the hapten diphenylcyclopropenone (DPC). These receptors were obtained from a man younger than 40 with alopecia areata. Some clones in this sample may be carry-over from other donors' samples. The CDR3 runs from the conserved cysteine through the conserved F or W. Fields, in order: V gene, J gene, CDR3 protein.

>TRBV14|TRBJ2-3
CASSARGHTQYF
>TRBV12-3/TRBV12-4|TRBJ2-3
CASSSRPSTDTQYF
>TRBV20-1|TRBJ2-3
CSARPTTTDTQYF
>TRBV7-6|TRBJ2-5
CASSFTLDGETQYF
>TRBV7-9|TRBJ2-3
CASSLYRGRRLVTKDPDTQYF
>TRBV24-1|TRBJ1-5
CATSDSAHQPQHF
>TRBV29-1|TRBJ2-3
CSVSRGRGDTQYF
>TRBV12-3/TRBV12-4|TRBJ2-1
CASSNLWGWVNSYNEQFF
>TRBV4-2|TRBJ2-5
CASSQGSGASKETQYF
>TRBV7-9|TRBJ1-6
CASSLGPASPLHF
>TRBV6-5|TRBJ2-2
CASSYGQRVNGELFF
>TRBV5-6|TRBJ1-2
CASSSTSYGYTF
>TRBV2|TRBJ1-1
CASSEVDGGTNTEAFF
>TRBV27|TRBJ2-1
CASSLGGPYNEQFF
>TRBV5-6|TRBJ2-3
CASSLSGGADTQYF
>TRBV20-1|TRBJ2-2
CSARKGLGTGELFF
>TRBV28|TRBJ2-5
CASSGYPQETQYF
>TRBV6-1|TRBJ1-1
CASSDMNTEAFF
>TRBV6-5|TRBJ1-2
CASSYLGQGSGYGYTF
>TRBV11-1|TRBJ1-1
CASSLLGAGMNTEAFF
>TRBV10-2|TRBJ2-3
CASSDSQRGGTDTQYF
>TRBV5-1|TRBJ2-7
CASSLEQGWGEQYF
>TRBV6-4|TRBJ1-1
CASSRSAGFNTEAFF
>TRBV27|TRBJ1-2
CASSKGGASYGYTF
>TRBV18|TRBJ1-5
CASSQDSNQPQHF
>TRBV10-3|TRBJ2-2
CAISDSGDYTGELFF
>TRBV20-1|TRBJ2-7
CSASWDSSSYEQYF
>TRBV2|TRBJ1-6
CASKDTYNSPLHF
>TRBV28|TRBJ2-3
CASPPAGGSTDTQYF
>TRBV11-2|TRBJ2-1
CASSFSYNEQFF
>TRBV20-1|TRBJ1-5
CSASGGLGGQPQHF
>TRBV7-3|TRBJ1-6
CASSLQGAYNSPLHF
>TRBV29-1|TRBJ2-3
CSVSRGVADTQYF
>TRBV7-9|TRBJ2-6
CGTRRIRGANVLTF
>TRBV11-2|TRBJ1-3
CASTQDVNTIYF